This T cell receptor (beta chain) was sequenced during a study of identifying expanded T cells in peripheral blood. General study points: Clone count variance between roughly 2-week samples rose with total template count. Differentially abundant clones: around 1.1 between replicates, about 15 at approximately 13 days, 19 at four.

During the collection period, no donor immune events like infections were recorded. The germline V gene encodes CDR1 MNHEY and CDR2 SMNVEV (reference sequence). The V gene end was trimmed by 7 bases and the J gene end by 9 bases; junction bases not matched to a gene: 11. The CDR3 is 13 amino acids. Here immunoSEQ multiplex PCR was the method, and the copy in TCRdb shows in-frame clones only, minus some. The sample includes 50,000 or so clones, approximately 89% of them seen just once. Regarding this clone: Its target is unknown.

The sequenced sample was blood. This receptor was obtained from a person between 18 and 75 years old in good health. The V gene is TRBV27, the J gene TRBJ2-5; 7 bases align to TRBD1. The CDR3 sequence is CASMKTGWHSQYF. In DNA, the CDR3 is TGTGCCAGCATGAAGACAGGGTGGCATTCCCAGTACTTC.